This T cell receptor beta chain was recovered during a study of lymphopenia after photon versus proton radiotherapy. Study-wide findings and caveats: After the lymphocyte nadir, photon-treated repertoires showed oligoclonal expansion, especially of CD8+ Temra cells.

The method was immunoSEQ multiplex PCR; TCRdb's version includes in-frame clones alone and lacks a portion of them. This table has 150,000 to 200,000 clones, about nine tenths appearing once. Trimming stripped 5 bases from V and 8 bases from J, with 15 bases between. The germline V gene encodes CDR1 LNHDA and CDR2 SQIVND (reference sequence). The CDR3 is 14 residues long. This clone was observed a handful of times. No antigen is known for it. This chain links TRBV19 with TRBJ1-4, with D perhaps matching TRBD1 (5 bases). This clonotype originated in a man over 45 with gastric cancer. This material consisted of peripheral blood, taken from a patient treated with photon-based radiotherapy. The CDR3 here is CASSSGTLGEKLFF. The CDR3 DNA reads TGTGCCAGTAGTTCCGGGACGCTGGGGGAAAAACTGTTTTTT.